This T cell receptor (beta chain) was recorded in a study of shared T cell receptors in the human thymus. TCRdb's copy holds only in-frame clones and misses some; the assay was immunoSEQ multiplex PCR. The sample lists hundreds of thousands of clones, around three quarters occurring once. Germline V gives CDR1 MDHEN, CDR2 SYDVKM. There are 11 residues in the CDR3. Trimming pared 2 bases from V and 3 bases from J, leaving 2 bases between. The sample also formed part of further work on human thymus T cells. That study adds: What related research reported was that thymic repertoires overlapped highly among unrelated individuals.

This receptor was obtained from a boy under two years old with a congenital heart defect. V usage is TRBV28 and J usage is TRBJ2-7, with no clear D. The sequencing sample was made of thymocytes. This CDR3 is CASSLRYEQYF. CDR3 sequence (DNA): TGTGCCAGCAGTTTACGCTACGAGCAGTACTTC.